The sequence of this T cell receptor beta chain was determined in a study of T cells in localized non-small cell lung cancer. Assay used: immunoSEQ multiplex PCR; TCRdb lists only in-frame clones, some missing. The sample contains roughly 33,000 clones, roughly 88% of which appear only once. CDR1 is SQVTM, CDR2 ANQGSEA, per germline. The CDR3 runs to 13 residues. The V end was cut by 1 base, the J end by 4 bases, with 10 bases between. Overall study findings and caveats: Uninvolved nearby lung showed the greatest T cell clonality, exceeding that found in tumor. The study linked higher blood T cell density to longer overall survival. A median of approximately 50 clones ranked among the top 100 in tumor appeared in adjacent lung.

About this clone itself: What it recognizes is unknown.

The chain recombines TRBV29-1 with TRBJ1-1; D perhaps matches TRBD1 (6 bases). Here the sequenced sample was peripheral blood, taken before any cancer treatment. The TCR comes from a man between 40 and 70 years old with stage I lung adenocarcinoma. The DNA of the CDR3 is TGCAGCGTTGAAGGGGCAGGGGTCACTGAAGCTTTCTTT. This translates into CSVEGAGVTEAFF.